This entry features one TCR beta chain sequence. The source of the sample is a study of memory CD4+ T cells and cytomegalovirus serostatus. Background on the study: This sample comes from healthy Belgian adults, about nine CMV seropositive, roughly 22 seronegative.

The V gene lost 0 bases and the J gene lost 4 bases, with 15 bases spanning the gap. This CDR3 has 16 residues. Germline V gives CDR1 LNHDA, CDR2 SQIVND (reference sequence). Repertoires were generated with immunoSEQ multiplex PCR, while TCRdb's copy carries only in-frame clones and drops some. The sample shows around 50,000 clones, 60% to 80% of them seen only once. The sort gate was single viable CD3+CD4+CD8-CD45RO+ cells for memory CD4+ T cells. Positive selection with CD4 microbeads enriched total CD4+ T cells. The sequencing sample was made of memory CD4+ T cells from blood. The chain combines TRBV19 with TRBJ1-2; D perhaps matches TRBD1 (5 bases). This clonotype was obtained from an adult in good health and CMV-seronegative. The CDR3 region has the DNA TGTGCCAGTAGTATAGATAGACAGAGTCGAACCTATGGCTACACCTTC. This gives the protein CASSIDRQSRTYGYTF.